This passage covers 6 T cell receptor beta chains from one sample sequenced in a study of cytomegalovirus exposure and HLA in healthy donors. PCR primers comprised 60 Vbeta and 13 Jbeta primers. The assay was immunoSEQ multiplex PCR, and TCRdb's table has in-frame clones only and misses some. This table holds 100,000 to 150,000 clones, 50% to 75% found once. Sequencing input: PBMCs. Receptor source: a woman in her thirties or forties in good health and CMV-seropositive.

V and J are TRBV15 and TRBJ1-4, with a possible D match to TRBD1 (6 bases). V lost 0 bases and J 7 bases, leaving 15 bases between the germline ends. CDR3 length equals 16 residues. Germline lookup yields CDR1 LNHNV and CDR2 YYDKDF (reference sequence). The CDR3 coding sequence is TGTGCCACCAGCAGAGATATGGGGGGGGCGGCTGAAAAACTGTTTTTT. It is translated as CATSRDMGGAAEKLFF.

This chain joins TRBV28 and TRBJ1-4, with no clear D. Trimming cost V 10 bases and J 7 bases, with 19 bases left between them. CDR1 MDHEN and CDR2 SYDVKM come from the germline V gene. This CDR3 spans 14 amino acids. The CDR3 sequence: CATVDPAAGEKLFF. The CDR3 DNA reads TGTGCCACCGTAGATCCAGCGGCGGGTGAAAAACTGTTTTTT.

V and J are TRBV9 and TRBJ2-1, with 9 bases identical to TRBD2. Germline lookup yields CDR1 SGDLS and CDR2 YYNGEE. The CDR3 is 16 residues long. V lost 0 bases and J lost 3; bases outside the gene matches: 4. CDR3 sequence (DNA): TGTGCCAGCAGCGTAGGTATTAGCGGGAGCTACAATGAGCAGTTCTTC. Protein product: CASSVGISGSYNEQFF.

The chain recombines TRBV29-1 with TRBJ2-5; TRBD2 matches 7 bases. CDR1 and CDR2 from the germline V gene are SQVTM and ANQGSEA. The length of the CDR3 is 14 residues. The junction had 7 bases not matched to a gene; V was cut back by 2 bases and J by 4 bases. The CDR3 spells CSVERVGGGETQYF. The CDR3 nucleotides are TGCAGCGTTGAAAGGGTGGGGGGGGGAGAGACCCAGTACTTC.

The chain couples TRBV10-3 to TRBJ2-5, with TRBD2 as a possible D gene (5 bases). This CDR3 has 15 residues. Germline V gene lookup returns CDR1 ENHRY and CDR2 SYGVKD. With 0 bases removed from V and 2 bases from J, the gap between germline ends came to 10 bases. The CDR3 here is CAISESTPGQETQYF. The CDR3 DNA reads as TGTGCCATCAGTGAGTCGACTCCGGGGCAAGAGACCCAGTACTTC.

This rearrangement joins TRBV6-5 to TRBJ1-2, with D possibly TRBD1 on 6 matching bases. CDR3 size: 14 residues. The V gene's germline CDR1 is MNHEY and CDR2 SVGAGI. V lost 1 base and J 6 bases, leaving 12 bases between the germline ends. The CDR3 region has the DNA TGTGCCAGCAGTTACTACCGGGACACCAATGGCTACACCTTC. Its translation: CASSYYRDTNGYTF.